The rows below give T cell receptor beta chains drawn from one sample of a study of blood T cell repertoires in COVID-19. Method: immunoSEQ multiplex PCR; TCRdb's copy keeps in-frame clones and lacks some. The repertoire includes 70,000 to 100,000 clones, 80% to 90% of them detected once, and 8.1% sits in the top ten. Sequenced material: peripheral blood. All receptors come from a woman in her 70s with acute or convalescent COVID-19. Each CDR3 is given with its conserved first and last residue. A D gene is named only where the DNA matches it firmly. Clone size appears in some rows only: once, few, many, or a class for an expanded clone.

d_gene	v_gene	abundance	j_gene	CDR3nt	CDR3aa
NA	TRBV5-1	NA	TRBJ2-3	TGCGCCAGCAGCCCTCAGGGCAGGACAGATACGCAGTATTTT	CASSPQGRTDTQYF
TRBD1	TRBV5-4	once	TRBJ2-1	TGTGCCAGCAGCGAAGGACAGGGACCGAGCAATGAGCAGTTCTTC	CASSEGQGPSNEQFF
NA	TRBV4-1	NA	TRBJ2-1	TGCGCCAGCAGCCAACCTACGGGATTGCCTTTCAATGAGCAGTTCTTC	CASSQPTGLPFNEQFF
NA	TRBV27	NA	TRBJ2-7	TGTGCCAGCAGTACCATGGGGGGTTGGGAGCAGTACTTC	CASSTMGGWEQYF
TRBD2	TRBV6-2/TRBV6-3	once	TRBJ2-7	TGTGCCAGCAGCCGACTAGCGCAGTACGAGCAGTACTTC	CASSRLAQYEQYF
NA	TRBV19	NA	TRBJ1-6	TGTGCCAGTAGTAAAAGCCGAAACGGCGGTAATTCACCCCTCCACTTT	CASSKSRNGGNSPLHF
TRBD1	TRBV7-6	NA	TRBJ2-3	TGTGCCAGCAGCTTAAATCGACAGGGAACGCCAGATACGCAGTATTTT	CASSLNRQGTPDTQYF
NA	TRBV29-1	few	TRBJ1-4	TGCAGCGTTGACAACGGGTTTGGGGAAAAACTGTTTTTT	CSVDNGFGEKLFF
TRBD2	TRBV6-1	NA	TRBJ2-5	TGTGCCAGCAGTGAAGGCGTACGGGGGGGCCAAGAGACCCAGTACTTC	CASSEGVRGGQETQYF
TRBD1	TRBV5-1	NA	TRBJ2-7	TGCGCCAGCAGCTTGCGCCCGGGACAGACCTACGAGCAGTACTTC	CASSLRPGQTYEQYF
TRBD2	TRBV18	NA	TRBJ2-1	TGTGCCAGCTCACCACGAAAGGAATCCGGGACTAGCGGGAGGGCCATCTACAATGAGCAGTTCTTC	CASSPRKESGTSGRAIYNEQFF
NA	TRBV7-9	few	TRBJ1-1	TGTGCCAGCAGCTTAGATTTATCTGAAGCTTTCTTT	CASSLDLSEAFF
NA	TRBV19	NA	TRBJ2-2	TGTGCCAGTAGTAGGAGTCAGGGATGGGCCGGGGAGCTGTTTTTT	CASSRSQGWAGELFF
TRBD2	TRBV7-9	NA	TRBJ2-5	TGTGCCAGCAGCTTAGTACTAGCGCCCGAGACCCAGTACTTC	CASSLVLAPETQYF
NA	TRBV5-1	NA	TRBJ2-7	TGCGCCAGCAGCTCCGGACAGAACACCTACGAGCAGTACTTC	CASSSGQNTYEQYF
TRBD2	TRBV11-2	NA	TRBJ2-7	TGTGCCAGCAGCCTAGCGGGGGTATCCTACGAGCAGTACTTC	CASSLAGVSYEQYF
NA	TRBV2	few	TRBJ1-4	TGTGCCAGCAGCGACAGGAGTAATGAAAAACTGTTTTTT	CASSDRSNEKLFF
NA	TRBV21-1	NA	TRBJ2-1	TGTGCCAGCAGCAAATTACGGACTAGCGGGAGCAGGCCGAATGAGCAGTTCTTC	CASSKLRTSGSRPNEQFF
NA	TRBV11-2	once	TRBJ2-7	TGTGCCAGCAGCTTAGTCAGGGGATCCTACGAGCAGTACTTC	CASSLVRGSYEQYF
TRBD1	TRBV18	once	TRBJ1-2	TGTGCCAGCTCACCTCTGGACAGGGGCTACTATGGCTACACCTTC	CASSPLDRGYYGYTF
TRBD1	TRBV6-6	NA	TRBJ2-3	TGTGCCAGCAGCAACGACAGGGTCACAGATACGCAGTATTTT	CASSNDRVTDTQYF
NA	TRBV4-1	NA	TRBJ2-7	TGCGCCAGCAGCCAAGACAGGGGCTACGAGCAGTACTTC	CASSQDRGYEQYF